A single sample is the source of the 5 T cell receptor beta chains below, sequenced in a study of human T cells and chemical hapten exposure. In TCRdb, the RACE reads were re-called with MiXCR into one record per CDR3 protein. There are approximately 350,000 distinct CDR3 sequences in the sample; approximately 6.9% occur only once, and 8.4% lies in the top ten. Time point here: patch test 1, 2 weeks after DPC sensitization. Sample treatment: therapeutic diphenylcyclopropenone sensitization with weekly scalp DPC. The sample in question was whole blood, obtained in connection with sensitization to the hapten diphenylcyclopropenone (DPC). The receptors stem from a woman between 18 and 29 years old with alopecia areata. Some clones in this sample may be carry-over from other donors' samples.

This clonotype occurred many times. The rearrangement uses TRBV10-3 and TRBJ2-1; D is ambiguous. The germline V and J ends were trimmed by 4 bases and 5 bases, with 6 bases remaining between them. CDR3 size: 12 residues. Per the germline V gene, CDR1 is ENHRY and CDR2 is SYGVKD. CDR3 DNA: TGTGCCATCAGTGTCGAGGACAATGAGCAGTTCTTC. It specifies CAISVEDNEQFF.

The chain recombines TRBV7-2 with TRBJ2-3; 12 nucleotides agree with TRBD2. CDR3 length equals 20 residues. Trimming at V came to 3 bases and at J to 0 bases, leaving 13 bases not matched to a gene. Germline V gene lookup returns CDR1 SGHTA and CDR2 FQGNSA. CDR3 protein: CASSFDRLAGAGFSTDTQYF. Here the CDR3 DNA reads TGTGCCAGCAGCTTCGATCGACTAGCGGGGGCGGGCTTTAGCACAGATACGCAGTATTTT.

This clonotype has only a few counts. The chain couples TRBV25-1 to TRBJ1-5, with TRBD1 identical over 11 bases. The CDR3 length is 15 residues. V shed 10 bases and J 6 bases; nucleotides not matched to a gene: 11. The V gene's germline CDR1 is MGHDK and CDR2 SYGVNS. CDR3 amino acids: CAISGTGGNFQPQHF. In DNA form, the CDR3 reads TGTGCCATCAGCGGGACAGGGGGTAACTTTCAGCCCCAGCATTTT.

This clonotype was counted many times. The V gene is TRBV7-3, the J gene TRBJ1-1; D gene uncertain. The V gene lost 4 bases and the J gene lost 3 bases, with 15 bases spanning the gap. This CDR3 region has 15 residues. From germline, CDR1 is SGHTA and CDR2 FQGTGA. As DNA, the CDR3 is TGTGCCAGCAGCTCAACGGGTCACACGGACACTGAAGCTTTCTTT. Its protein product is CASSSTGHTDTEAFF.

The table lists this clonotype with a count of one. The germline gene is not matched at one end of the junction; a read error may be the cause. The CDR3 nucleotides read TGTGCCAGCAGCCCTGGGAATTACGAGCAGTCCTTC. Its protein is CASSPGNYEQSF. The rearrangement links TRBV6-6 to TRBJ2-7; D unclear. Germline CDR1 is MNHNY and CDR2 is SVGAGI (reference sequence). The CDR3 sequence is 12 residues long.